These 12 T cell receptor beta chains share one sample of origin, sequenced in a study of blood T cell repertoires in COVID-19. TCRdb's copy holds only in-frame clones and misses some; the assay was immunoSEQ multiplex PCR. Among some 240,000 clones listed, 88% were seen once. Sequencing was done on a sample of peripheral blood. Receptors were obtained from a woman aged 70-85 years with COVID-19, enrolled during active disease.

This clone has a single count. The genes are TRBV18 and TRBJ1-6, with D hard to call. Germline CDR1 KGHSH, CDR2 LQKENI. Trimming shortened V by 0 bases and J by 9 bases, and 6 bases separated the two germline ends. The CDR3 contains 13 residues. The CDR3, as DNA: TGTGCCAGCTCACCACCGGCTGGTTCACCCCTCCACTTT. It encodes CASSPPAGSPLHF.

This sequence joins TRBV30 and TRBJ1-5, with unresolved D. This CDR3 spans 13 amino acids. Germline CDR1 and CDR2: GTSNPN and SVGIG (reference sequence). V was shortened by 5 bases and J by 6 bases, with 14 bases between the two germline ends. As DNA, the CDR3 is TGTGCCTGGTGCCCCGTAGAGGGTCAGCCCCAGCATTTT. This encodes CAWCPVEGQPQHF.

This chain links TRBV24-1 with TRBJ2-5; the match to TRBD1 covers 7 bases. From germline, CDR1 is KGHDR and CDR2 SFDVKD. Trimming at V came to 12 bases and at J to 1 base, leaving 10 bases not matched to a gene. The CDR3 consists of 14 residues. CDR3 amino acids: CAVARTGGQETQYF. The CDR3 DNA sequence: TGTGCCGTCGCCAGGACAGGAGGCCAAGAGACCCAGTACTTC.

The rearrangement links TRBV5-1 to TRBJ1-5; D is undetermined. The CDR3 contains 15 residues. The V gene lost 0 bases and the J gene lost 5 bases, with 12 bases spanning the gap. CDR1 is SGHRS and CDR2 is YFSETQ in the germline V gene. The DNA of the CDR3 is TGCGCCAGCAGCTTGGAAGGCGGCAACTATCAGCCCCAGCATTTT. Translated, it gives CASSLEGGNYQPQHF.

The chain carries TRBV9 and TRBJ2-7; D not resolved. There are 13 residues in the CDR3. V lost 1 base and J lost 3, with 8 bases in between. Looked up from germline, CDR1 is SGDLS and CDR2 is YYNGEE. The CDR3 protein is CASSVSAGYEQYF. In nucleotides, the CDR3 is TGTGCCAGCAGCGTATCGGCAGGCTACGAGCAGTACTTC.

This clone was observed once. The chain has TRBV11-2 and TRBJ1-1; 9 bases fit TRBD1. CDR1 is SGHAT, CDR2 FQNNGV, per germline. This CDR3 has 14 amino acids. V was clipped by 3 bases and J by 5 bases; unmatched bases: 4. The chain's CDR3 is CASSLTGGETEAFF. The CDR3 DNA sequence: TGTGCCAGCAGCTTGACAGGGGGTGAGACTGAAGCTTTCTTT. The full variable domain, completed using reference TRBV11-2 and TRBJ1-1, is EAGVAQSPRYKIIEKRQSVAFWCNPISGHATLYWYQQILGQGPKLLIQFQNNGVVDDSQLPKDRFSAERLKGVDSTLKIQPAKLEDSAVYLCASSLTGGETEAFFGQGTRLTVV.

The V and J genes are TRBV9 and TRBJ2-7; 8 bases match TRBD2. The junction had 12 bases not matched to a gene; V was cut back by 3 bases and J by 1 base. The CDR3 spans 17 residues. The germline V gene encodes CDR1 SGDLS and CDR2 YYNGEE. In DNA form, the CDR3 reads TGTGCCAGCAGCGCCGAGGGGCTAGCGGGCATTTCCTACGAGCAGTACTTC. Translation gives CASSAEGLAGISYEQYF.

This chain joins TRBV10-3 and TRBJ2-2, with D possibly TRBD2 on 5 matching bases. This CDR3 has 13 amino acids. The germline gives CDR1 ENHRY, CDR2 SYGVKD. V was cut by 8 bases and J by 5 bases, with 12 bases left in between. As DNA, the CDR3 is TGTGCCATCTGGTCTAGCTTAACCGGGGAGCTGTTTTTT. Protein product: CAIWSSLTGELFF.

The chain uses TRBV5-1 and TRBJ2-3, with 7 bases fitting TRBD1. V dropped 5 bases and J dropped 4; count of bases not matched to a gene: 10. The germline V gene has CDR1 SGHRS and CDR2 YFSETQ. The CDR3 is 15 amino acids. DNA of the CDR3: TGCGCCAGCAGGCCGGGGACAGTCAGTTCAGATACGCAGTATTTT. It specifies CASRPGTVSSDTQYF. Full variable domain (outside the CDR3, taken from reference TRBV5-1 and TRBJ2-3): KAGVTQTPRYLIKTRGQQVTLSCSPISGHRSVSWYQQTPGQGLQFLFEYFSETQRNKGNFPGRFSGRQFSNSRSEMNVSTLELGDSALYLCASRPGTVSSDTQYFGPGTRLTVL.

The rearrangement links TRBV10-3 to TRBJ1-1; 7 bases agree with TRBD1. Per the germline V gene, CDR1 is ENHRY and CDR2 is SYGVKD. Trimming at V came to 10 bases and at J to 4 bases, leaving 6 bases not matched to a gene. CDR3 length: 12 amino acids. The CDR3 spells CATRQGFTEAFF. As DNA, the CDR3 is TGTGCCACGAGACAGGGTTTCACTGAAGCTTTCTTT.

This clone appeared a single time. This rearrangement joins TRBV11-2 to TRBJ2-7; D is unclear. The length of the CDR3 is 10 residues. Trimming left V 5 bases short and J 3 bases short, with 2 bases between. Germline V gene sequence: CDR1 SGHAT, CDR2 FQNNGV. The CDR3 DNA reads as TGTGCCAGCAGCCACTACGAGCAGTACTTC. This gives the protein CASSHYEQYF. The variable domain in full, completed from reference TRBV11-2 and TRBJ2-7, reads EAGVAQSPRYKIIEKRQSVAFWCNPISGHATLYWYQQILGQGPKLLIQFQNNGVVDDSQLPKDRFSAERLKGVDSTLKIQPAKLEDSAVYLCASSHYEQYFGPGTRLTVT.

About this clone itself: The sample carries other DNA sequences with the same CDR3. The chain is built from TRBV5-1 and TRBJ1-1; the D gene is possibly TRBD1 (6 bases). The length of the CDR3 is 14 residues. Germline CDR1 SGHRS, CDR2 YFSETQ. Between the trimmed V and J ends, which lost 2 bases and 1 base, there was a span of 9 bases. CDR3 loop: CASSLGQQNTEAFF. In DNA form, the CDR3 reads TGCGCCAGCAGCTTAGGACAGCAGAACACTGAAGCTTTCTTT.